This T cell receptor beta chain is from a study of CD8 T cells in Susac syndrome. About the research overall: Active disease was present in roughly 6 of the sequenced Susac syndrome patients, and remission in roughly 8. Points from the study as a whole: Peak Susac CD8+ clonal expansion occurred in TEMRA cells and active patients.

The CDR3 extends over 16 amino acids. The germline V gene has CDR1 SEHNR and CDR2 FQNEAQ (reference sequence). The V and J ends lost 4 bases and 8 bases, in that order; junction bases with no gene match: 14. With respect to this clonotype: What it binds is not known.

An amount of RNA that ranged from roughly 0.5 to 1 ug was reverse transcribed with random hexamers. TCR beta CDR3 was amplified by immunoSEQ covering 54 Vbeta and 13 Jbeta. Each CDR3 protein is one row after TCRdb ran MiXCR on the immunoSEQ multiplex PCR reads. The sample consists of about 110,000 distinct CDR3 sequences, less than 95% of them appearing once. This receptor was identified in a human donor with Susac syndrome. This rearrangement joins TRBV7-9 to TRBJ2-1; 7 bases match TRBD2. The sample taken for sequencing was CD8+ T cells from PBMCs. CDR3 coding DNA: TGTGCCAGCAGCTCTCAGCGGGACTACCTCTGGGATGAGCAGTTCTTC. Amino acids: CASSSQRDYLWDEQFF.